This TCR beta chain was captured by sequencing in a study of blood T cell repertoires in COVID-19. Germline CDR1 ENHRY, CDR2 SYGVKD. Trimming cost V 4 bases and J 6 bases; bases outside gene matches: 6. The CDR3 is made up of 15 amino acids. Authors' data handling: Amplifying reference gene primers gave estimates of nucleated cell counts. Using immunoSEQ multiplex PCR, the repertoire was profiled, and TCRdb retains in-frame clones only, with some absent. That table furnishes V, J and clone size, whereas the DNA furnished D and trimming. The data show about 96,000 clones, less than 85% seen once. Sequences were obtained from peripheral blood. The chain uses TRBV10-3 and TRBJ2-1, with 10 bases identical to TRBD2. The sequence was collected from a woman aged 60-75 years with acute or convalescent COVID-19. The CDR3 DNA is TGTGCCATCAGTGTGAAAGCGGGGGGGATCAATGAGCAGTTCTTC. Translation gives CAISVKAGGINEQFF.